These 30 T cell receptor beta chains were all obtained from the same sample, sequenced in a study of blood T cell repertoires in COVID-19. The method was immunoSEQ multiplex PCR; TCRdb's version includes in-frame clones alone and lacks a portion of them. The sample yields fewer than 350,000 clones, roughly 85% seen once. Sequences were obtained from PBMCs or T cells enriched from blood (not recorded which). The receptors were gathered from a woman aged 25-40 years who had been exposed to COVID-19.

The CDR3 reads CASSQSTGEEYEKLFF. CDR3 in DNA: TGTGCCAGCAGCCAGAGTACGGGGGAGGAGTATGAAAAACTGTTTTTT. The rearrangement uses TRBV4-2 and TRBJ1-4; the D gene is possibly TRBD1 (5 bases). Germline V CDR1 and CDR2: LGHNA, YNFKEQ. CDR3 length: 16 residues. Trimming stripped 3 bases from V and 6 bases from J, with 17 bases between.

CDR3 in amino acids: CASSLRDRSNYGYTF. CDR3 DNA: TGCGCCAGCAGCTTGCGGGACAGATCTAACTATGGCTACACCTTC. The chain recombines TRBV5-1 with TRBJ1-2, with 7 bases lining up with TRBD1. Germline V gives CDR1 SGHRS, CDR2 YFSETQ. V shed 1 base and J 0 bases; nucleotides not matched to a gene: 3. There are 15 residues in the CDR3.

V and J are TRBV28 and TRBJ2-6; 8 nucleotides line up with TRBD1. CDR1 MDHEN and CDR2 SYDVKM come from the germline V gene. Trimming removed 4 bases from V and 2 bases from J; junction bases left unmatched: 10. This CDR3 is built from 18 residues. The CDR3 loop reads CASSSEGQGTAGANVLTF. CDR3 DNA sequence: TGTGCCAGCAGTTCCGAAGGACAGGGAACAGCTGGGGCCAACGTCCTGACTTTC.

The V call is TRBV28, the J call TRBJ1-5; D possibly corresponds to TRBD1 (5 bases). The CDR3 is made up of 15 amino acids. Trimming left V 6 bases short and J 6 bases short, with 18 bases between. CDR1 MDHEN and CDR2 SYDVKM come from the germline V gene. CDR3 sequence: CASRTGTFGSQPQHF. CDR3 coding DNA: TGTGCCAGCAGGACCGGGACCTTCGGGAGTCAGCCCCAGCATTTT.

This clone was observed a single time. This chain links TRBV3-1 (or the pseudogene TRBV3-2) with TRBJ2-5; 10 bases are shared with TRBD2. Trimming at V came to 7 bases and at J to 5 bases, leaving 10 bases not matched to a gene. The CDR3 sequence is 15 residues long. Per germline, CDR1 LGHDT and CDR2 YNNKEL (reference sequence). The chain's CDR3 is CASNVASGGNETQYF. DNA of the CDR3: TGTGCCAGCAATGTGGCTAGCGGGGGAAATGAGACCCAGTACTTC.

This clone has just one count. The CDR3 reads CAWSPSRGWGYEQYF. DNA of the CDR3: TGTGCCTGGAGTCCCTCCCGGGGGTGGGGCTACGAGCAGTACTTC. This chain uses TRBV30 with TRBJ2-7, with D maybe TRBD2 (6 bases). Germline V gives CDR1 GTSNPN, CDR2 SVGIG (reference sequence). This CDR3 region has 15 residues. V lost 2 bases and J 3 bases, leaving 17 bases between the germline ends.

The V call is TRBV28, the J call TRBJ1-2, with a tentative D call TRBD1 (6 bases). This CDR3 is built from 15 residues. The germline V and J ends were trimmed by 5 bases and 6 bases, with 19 bases remaining between them. The germline gives CDR1 MDHEN, CDR2 SYDVKM. CDR3 protein: CASSLNREISDGYTF. The DNA of the CDR3 is TGTGCCAGCAGTCTAAACAGGGAGATCTCGGATGGCTACACCTTC.

The table lists this clone with a few counts. This chain joins TRBV9 and TRBJ1-4, with 7 bases identical to TRBD1. Germline V CDR1 and CDR2: SGDLS, YYNGEE. V shed 4 bases and J 7 bases; nucleotides not matched to a gene: 7. The CDR3 spans 14 residues. This chain's CDR3 is CASSKTGTGEKLFF. CDR3 DNA sequence: TGTGCCAGCAGCAAGACAGGGACCGGTGAAAAACTGTTTTTT.

This rearrangement joins TRBV9 to TRBJ1-2; 7 bases match TRBD1. V trimming: 5 bases; J trimming: 0 bases; junction bases outside the gene matches: 10. Germline CDR1 is SGDLS and CDR2 is YYNGEE. This CDR3 has 16 residues. For the CDR3, the DNA is TGTGCCAGCAGTCCCGGACAGGTTAGGGCTAACTATGGCTACACCTTC. It codes for CASSPGQVRANYGYTF.

This rearrangement joins TRBV7-8 to TRBJ1-1; D remains unclear. V dropped 1 base and J dropped 3 bases, with 6 bases sitting between them. The CDR3 totals 13 residues. Looked up from germline, CDR1 is SGHVS and CDR2 is FQNEAQ. In DNA form, the CDR3 reads TGTGCCAGCAGCTTAGTCAGTCACACTGAAGCTTTCTTT. Protein sequence: CASSLVSHTEAFF.

This chain joins TRBV19 and TRBJ2-1; D perhaps matches TRBD2 (5 bases). The germline V gene has CDR1 LNHDA and CDR2 SQIVND (reference sequence). The CDR3 runs 12 residues. Here the CDR3 reads CASGARYNEQFF. DNA for the CDR3: TGTGCGAGCGGTGCCCGCTACAATGAGCAGTTCTTC.

This chain uses TRBV11-2 with TRBJ2-7; 7 bases match TRBD1. The germline gives CDR1 SGHAT, CDR2 FQNNGV. Germline trimming cut 5 bases from V and 2 bases from J; bases unmatched to any gene: 12. The CDR3 consists of 16 residues. The CDR3 spells CASSEKIYGTAYEQYF. The CDR3 DNA is TGTGCCAGCAGCGAGAAAATTTATGGGACAGCCTACGAGCAGTACTTC. Drawing the rest from reference TRBV11-2 and TRBJ2-7, the complete variable domain is EAGVAQSPRYKIIEKRQSVAFWCNPISGHATLYWYQQILGQGPKLLIQFQNNGVVDDSQLPKDRFSAERLKGVDSTLKIQPAKLEDSAVYLCASSEKIYGTAYEQYFGPGTRLTVT.

The chain joins TRBV28 to TRBJ1-3; D might be TRBD1 (5 bases). The CDR3 length is 15 residues. Looked up from germline, CDR1 is MDHEN and CDR2 is SYDVKM. V dropped 6 bases and J dropped 4 bases, with 16 bases sitting between them. The CDR3 is CASSPPPGYGNTIYF. CDR3 DNA sequence: TGTGCCAGCAGCCCTCCGCCAGGGTACGGAAACACCATATATTTT.

The V gene is TRBV20-1, the J gene TRBJ1-1, with 8 nucleotides matching TRBD1. This CDR3 region has 10 residues. Germline V gene sequence: CDR1 DFQATT, CDR2 SNEGSKA (reference sequence). The CDR3 loop is CRMDREEAFF. CDR3 DNA sequence: TGCAGAATGGACAGGGAGGAAGCTTTCTTT.

The chain links TRBV28 to TRBJ1-4, with unresolved D. The CDR3 contains 12 residues. Deletions cut 1 base from V and 7 bases from J, with 4 bases between. CDR1 MDHEN and CDR2 SYDVKM come from the germline V gene. The CDR3 reads CASSLFREKLFF. CDR3 nucleotide sequence: TGTGCCAGCAGTTTATTCCGTGAAAAACTGTTTTTT.

The chain uses TRBV14 and TRBJ2-3; TRBD2 matches at 14 bases. This CDR3 has 15 residues. CDR1 and CDR2 from the germline V gene are SGHDN and FVKESK. Trimming cost V 4 bases and J 10 bases; bases outside gene matches: 7. The DNA for the CDR3 is TGTGCCAGCAGCCGAGGGACTAGCGGGAGTACGGCGCAGTATTTT. Its protein product is CASSRGTSGSTAQYF.

The count of this clone is one. This rearrangement joins TRBV11-3 to TRBJ2-7, with TRBD1 matching over 9 bases. Germline V lookup: CDR1 SGHNT, CDR2 YENEEA. CDR3 length equals 15 residues. V was clipped by 5 bases and J by 5 bases; unmatched bases: 10. The CDR3 here is CASSQDRDRDHEQYF. Here the CDR3 DNA reads TGTGCCAGCAGCCAAGACCGGGACAGGGACCACGAGCAGTACTTC.

This chain links TRBV6-1 with TRBJ1-4; no clear D. Germline CDR1 and CDR2: MNHNS and SASEGT. The CDR3 runs 14 residues. V lost 2 bases to trimming and J lost 8 bases, with 12 bases between them. The CDR3 DNA reads TGTGCCAGCAGTGAACAGCAGGTTCGGGAAAAACTGTTTTTT. Translation: CASSEQQVREKLFF.

This chain connects TRBV7-3 to TRBJ2-1, with 7 bases identical to TRBD1. The germline V gene encodes CDR1 SGHTA and CDR2 FQGTGA. The CDR3 contains 13 residues. V shed 6 bases and J 10 bases; nucleotides not matched to a gene: 9. CDR3 region: CASSSQGDLEQFF. The CDR3 region has the DNA TGTGCCAGCAGTTCTCAGGGGGATTTGGAGCAGTTCTTC.

This clone was counted once. The chain joins TRBV19 to TRBJ2-1; tentative D call: TRBD2 (5 bases). CDR3 length: 14 residues. The germline V gene has CDR1 LNHDA and CDR2 SQIVND (reference sequence). Trimming took off 4 bases at V and 5 bases at J, with 12 bases between the two ends. CDR3 sequence reads: CASSKFGLNNEQFF. The DNA of the CDR3 is TGTGCCAGTAGTAAGTTTGGACTCAACAATGAGCAGTTCTTC.

This clone was recorded only once. The J gene is TRBJ2-1, the V gene TRBV28, with 8 bases lining up with TRBD2. CDR3 size: 15 residues. The V gene's germline CDR1 is MDHEN and CDR2 SYDVKM. V lost 4 bases and J lost 6; bases outside the gene matches: 8. The CDR3 sequence: CASSSGTSNSNEQFF. CDR3 bases: TGTGCCAGCAGTTCCGGGACTAGTAACTCCAATGAGCAGTTCTTC.

This sequence joins TRBV19 and TRBJ2-5, with D possibly TRBD1 on 5 matching bases. CDR1 and CDR2 (germline): LNHDA, SQIVND (reference sequence). The CDR3 sequence is 14 residues long. Trimming left V 4 bases short and J 5 bases short, with 14 bases between. The CDR3 here is CASSNSGFTETQYF. DNA of the CDR3: TGTGCCAGTAGTAATTCAGGGTTTACGGAGACCCAGTACTTC.

V is TRBV7-9 and J is TRBJ1-1; perhaps TRBD1 as D (6 bases). The CDR3 has 14 amino acids. In germline, CDR1 is SEHNR, CDR2 FQNEAQ (reference sequence). Trimming stripped 7 bases from V and 0 bases from J, with 12 bases between. The CDR3 loop is CASKQDRLNTEAFF. In DNA, the CDR3 is TGTGCCAGCAAACAGGACAGACTGAACACTGAAGCTTTCTTT. The full variable domain, completed using reference TRBV7-9 and TRBJ1-1, is DTGVSQNPRHKITKRGQNVTFRCDPISEHNRLYWYRQTLGQGPEFLTYFQNEAQLEKSRLLSDRFSAERPKGSFSTLEIQRTEQGDSAMYLCASKQDRLNTEAFFGQGTRLTVV.

The CDR3 DNA sequence: TGTGCCAGCAGCCCCATGGATTGGCGGGATAACACCGGGGAGCTGTTTTTT. This codes for CASSPMDWRDNTGELFF. The chain couples TRBV7-3 to TRBJ2-2, with D possibly TRBD2 on 6 matching bases. Germline CDR1 SGHTA, CDR2 FQGTGA. The CDR3 runs to 17 residues. The V end was cut by 5 bases, the J end by 2 bases, with 18 bases between.

The chain uses TRBV4-2 and TRBJ2-1; 9 bases match TRBD2. After removal of 8 bases from V and 7 bases from J, the junction contained 15 bases not matched to a gene. Germline CDR1 is LGHNA and CDR2 is YNFKEQ. The CDR3 has 16 residues. The CDR3, as DNA: TGTGCCAGCGATAGAGGGTTTGCGGGAGGGCGTAATGAGCAGTTCTTC. It yields the protein CASDRGFAGGRNEQFF.

The V gene is TRBV30, the J gene TRBJ1-1; maybe TRBD1 (5 bases). This CDR3 has 13 amino acids. The germline gives CDR1 GTSNPN, CDR2 SVGIG (reference sequence). The germline V and J ends were trimmed by 3 bases and 1 base, with 9 bases remaining between them. This chain's CDR3 is CAWSADRNTEAFF. In nucleotides, the CDR3 is TGTGCCTGGAGCGCCGACAGGAACACTGAAGCTTTCTTT.

The rearrangement links TRBV18 to TRBJ2-7; 9 nucleotides line up with TRBD1. The CDR3 contains 14 residues. Germline CDR1 and CDR2: KGHSH and LQKENI. With V trimmed by 6 bases and J by 2 bases, 5 bases remained unmatched. In DNA form, the CDR3 reads TGTGCCAGCTCGCCAAGACAGGGGGCCTACGAGCAGTACTTC. This translates into CASSPRQGAYEQYF.

The gene calls are TRBV30 and TRBJ1-2; 7 bases are shared with TRBD1. Germline assignment: CDR1 GTSNPN and CDR2 SVGIG (reference sequence). The CDR3 is made up of 14 amino acids. CDR3 sequence reads: CASDRPSSNYGYTF. In nucleotides, the CDR3 is TGTGCATCGGACAGGCCCTCAAGTAACTATGGCTACACCTTC.

The gene calls are TRBV7-8 and TRBJ1-5; weak D call: TRBD1 (5 bases). Trimming cost V 5 bases and J 0 bases, with 20 bases left between them. Germline lookup yields CDR1 SGHVS and CDR2 FQNEAQ. The CDR3 is 18 residues long. CDR3 nucleotide sequence: TGTGCCAGCAGCAGAACCTACACCACAGGTTTTAGCAATCAGCCCCAGCATTTT. It codes for CASSRTYTTGFSNQPQHF.

J is TRBJ1-4 and V is TRBV7-2, with TRBD1 matching over 8 bases. The CDR3 has 16 residues. Losses at the gene ends were 3 bases for V and 7 bases for J; bases not matched to a gene: 10. The germline V gene encodes CDR1 SGHTA and CDR2 FQGNSA. The CDR3 sequence: CASSFGTTGASEKLFF. CDR3 DNA: TGTGCCAGCAGCTTTGGAACGACAGGGGCCAGTGAAAAACTGTTTTTT.